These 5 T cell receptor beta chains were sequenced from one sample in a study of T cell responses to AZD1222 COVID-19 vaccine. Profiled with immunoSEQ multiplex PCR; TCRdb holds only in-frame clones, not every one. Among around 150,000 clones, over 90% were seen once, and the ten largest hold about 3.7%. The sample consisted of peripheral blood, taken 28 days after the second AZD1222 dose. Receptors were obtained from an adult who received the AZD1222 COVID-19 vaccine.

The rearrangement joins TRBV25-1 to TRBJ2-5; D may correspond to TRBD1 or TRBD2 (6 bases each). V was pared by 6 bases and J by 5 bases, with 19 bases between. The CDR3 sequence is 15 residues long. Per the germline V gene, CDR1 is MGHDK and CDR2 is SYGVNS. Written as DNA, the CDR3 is TGTGCCAGCAGCCCTGAGGGGGGAAAGTGGGAGACCCAGTACTTC. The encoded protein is CASSPEGGKWETQYF.

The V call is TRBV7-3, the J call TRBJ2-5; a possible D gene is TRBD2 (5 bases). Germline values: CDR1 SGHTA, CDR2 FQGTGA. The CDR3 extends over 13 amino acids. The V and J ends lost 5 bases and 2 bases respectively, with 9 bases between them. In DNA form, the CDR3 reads TGTGCCAGCAGCCGGACTCTACAAGAGACCCAGTACTTC. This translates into CASSRTLQETQYF.

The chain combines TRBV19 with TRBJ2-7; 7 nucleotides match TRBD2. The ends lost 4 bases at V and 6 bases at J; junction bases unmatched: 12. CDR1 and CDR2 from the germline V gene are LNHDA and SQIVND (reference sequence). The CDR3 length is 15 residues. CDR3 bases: TGTGCCAGTAGTACCCCCCTGCGCGGGAGACGCGAGCAGTACTTC. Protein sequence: CASSTPLRGRREQYF.

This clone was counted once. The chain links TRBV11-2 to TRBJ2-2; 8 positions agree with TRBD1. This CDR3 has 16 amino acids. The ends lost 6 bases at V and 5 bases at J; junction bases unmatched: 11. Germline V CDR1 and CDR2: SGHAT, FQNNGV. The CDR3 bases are TGTGCCAGCAGGATACAGGGGGGACCGGGGACCGGGGAGCTGTTTTTT. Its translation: CASRIQGGPGTGELFF.

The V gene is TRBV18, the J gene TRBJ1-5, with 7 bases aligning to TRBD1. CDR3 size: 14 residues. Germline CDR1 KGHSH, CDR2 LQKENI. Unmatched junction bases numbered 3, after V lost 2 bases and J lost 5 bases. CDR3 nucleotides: TGTGCCAGCTCACCAGGGACAGCTGATCAGCCCCAGCATTTT. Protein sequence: CASSPGTADQPQHF.